The entry below gives a single T cell receptor beta chain sequence along with its context. A few counts support this clonotype. What antigen it recognizes has not been identified. The sample holds no much larger clone one base away, and base qualities are not on file. Interpreted using the paper, the time point label stands for: approximately 40 days after influenza vaccine administration. The germline V gene specifies LGHNA as CDR1 and YNFKEQ as CDR2. The CDR3 sequence holds 16 residues, the cysteine and phenylalanine included. The only DNA kept is the CDR3, 48 bases in frame from the first base. At the junction V is shortened by 4 bases and J by 2 bases, with 18 bases in between. These data come from a study of response to subunit inactivated influenza vaccine (dated by TCRdb to between 2017 and 2018). Describing the broader study: The study used deep quantitative T cell receptor repertoire profiling to track responses to a trivalent subunit inactivated influenza vaccine. Summary of the overall study and its limitations: The authors proposed that each seasonal influenza vaccination may bring in only a limited number of new T cells.

Library construction relied on RT-PCR. Reads for this sample came from an Illumina HiSeq 2500. TCRdb ran its own pipeline on the public reads, namely fastp trimming at Q25 and MiXCR clone calling, and kept in-frame beta chains. Identical CDR3 proteins give one entry, which carries the most common genes and DNA. The sample yields about 480,000 distinct CDR3 sequences; about an eighth were counted once. The ten biggest clones cover around 13% of the sample. The rearrangement combines TRBV4-2 with TRBJ2-7; the D call is tentative, TRBD1 or TRBD2, as each matches 5 bases. This sequence originates from a man aged 50-59 years who received an inactivated influenza vaccine. Donor details come from another sample of the same person, matched by shared clones. The sample in question was PBMCs from blood, obtained about 40 days after vaccination. The CDR3 is CASSPPGPTGPYEQYF. In nucleotides, the sequence is TGTGCCAGCAGCCCCCCCGGGCCGACGGGGCCCTACGAGCAGTACTTC.